The rows below give T cell receptor beta chains drawn from one sample of a study of blood T cell repertoires in COVID-19. Profiling relied on immunoSEQ multiplex PCR, and the TCRdb table lists in-frame clones only, not all of them. Of some 150,000 clones detected, approximately 91% appear once; the ten largest clones hold over 2%. Sequencing used peripheral blood. These receptors originate from a woman in her 70s with acute or convalescent COVID-19. CDR3s include the opening cysteine and the closing phenylalanine or tryptophan. The D gene is left open where the match is weak. A clone size is listed for some rows: how often the clone was seen (once, few, many), or a class if it is expanded.

length: 14; size: .; D: .; J: TRBJ1-5; V: TRBV27; CDR3: CASSLSNSNQPQHF; DNA: TGTGCCAGCAGTTTAAGCAATAGCAATCAGCCCCAGCATTTT
length: 13; size: .; D: .; J: TRBJ1-1; V: TRBV3-1/TRBV3-2; CDR3: CASSQSGRAEAFF; DNA: TGTGCCAGCAGCCAATCAGGGAGGGCTGAAGCTTTCTTT
length: 14; size: .; D: .; J: TRBJ1-4; V: TRBV30; CDR3: CAWSVTGGGEKLFF; DNA: TGTGCCTGGAGTGTTACCGGGGGAGGCGAAAAACTGTTTTTT
length: 18; size: .; D: TRBD1; J: TRBJ2-7; V: TRBV4-1; CDR3: CASSRVPGQGIVAYEQYF; DNA: TGCGCCAGCAGCCGAGTCCCGGGACAGGGAATCGTCGCCTACGAGCAGTACTTC
length: 14; size: .; D: .; J: TRBJ2-6; V: TRBV5-4; CDR3: CASSPVAGANVLTF; DNA: TGTGCCAGCAGCCCGGTAGCTGGGGCCAACGTCCTGACTTTC
length: 16; size: .; D: TRBD2; J: TRBJ2-5; V: TRBV19; CDR3: CASSIFGAGRQETQYF; DNA: TGTGCCAGTAGTATCTTCGGAGCGGGGAGACAAGAGACCCAGTACTTC
length: 15; size: once; D: TRBD1; J: TRBJ2-3; V: TRBV28; CDR3: CASWTGGESTDTQYF; DNA: TGTGCCAGCTGGACAGGGGGGGAAAGCACAGATACGCAGTATTTT
length: 17; size: once; D: TRBD1; J: TRBJ2-7; V: TRBV7-3; CDR3: CASSRDRGRAEGEEQYF; DNA: TGTGCCAGCAGCCGCGACAGGGGGCGGGCTGAGGGAGAGGAGCAGTACTTC
length: 14; size: .; D: TRBD1; J: TRBJ1-2; V: TRBV10-3; CDR3: CAISPRDRGYGYTF; DNA: TGTGCCATCAGTCCCCGGGACAGGGGCTATGGCTACACCTTC
length: 15; size: .; D: .; J: TRBJ1-4; V: TRBV6-5; CDR3: CASSYKTATNEKLFF; DNA: TGTGCCAGCAGTTACAAGACAGCAACTAATGAAAAACTGTTTTTT
length: 15; size: .; D: TRBD1; J: TRBJ1-1; V: TRBV29-1; CDR3: CSALTSTGTNTEAFF; DNA: TGCAGTGCCCTCACGTCGACAGGGACGAACACTGAAGCTTTCTTT
length: 15; size: .; D: .; J: TRBJ2-5; V: TRBV6-2/TRBV6-3; CDR3: CASSPRGGGQETQYF; DNA: TGTGCCAGCAGTCCACGAGGGGGGGGCCAAGAGACCCAGTACTTC
length: 14; size: .; D: .; J: TRBJ1-6; V: TRBV3-1/TRBV3-2; CDR3: CASRERQYNSPLHF; DNA: TGTGCCAGCAGGGAACGACAGTATAATTCACCCCTCCACTTT
length: 14; size: once; D: .; J: TRBJ1-4; V: TRBV27; CDR3: CASRPSGGGEKLFF; DNA: TGTGCCAGCCGTCCCTCGGGGGGCGGTGAAAAACTGTTTTTT
length: 14; size: .; D: .; J: TRBJ2-3; V: TRBV25-1; CDR3: CASSDPSTTDTQYF; DNA: TGTGCCAGCAGTGACCCATCTACGACAGATACGCAGTATTTT
length: 13; size: .; D: .; J: TRBJ1-6; V: TRBV27; CDR3: CASKDSYNSPLHF; DNA: TGTGCCAGTAAAGACAGCTATAATTCACCCCTCCACTTT
length: 16; size: .; D: TRBD2; J: TRBJ2-4; V: TRBV2; CDR3: CASSVGAGGPGNIQYF; DNA: TGTGCCAGCAGTGTTGGAGCGGGGGGGCCGGGAAACATTCAGTACTTC
length: 13; size: .; D: .; J: TRBJ2-7; V: TRBV7-2; CDR3: CASSLLGLAEQYF; DNA: TGTGCCAGCAGCTTATTGGGCCTGGCCGAGCAGTACTTC
length: 12; size: .; D: TRBD1; J: TRBJ1-2; V: TRBV19; CDR3: CASSDRVYGYTF; DNA: TGTGCCAGTAGTGACAGGGTCTATGGCTACACCTTC
length: 14; size: .; D: TRBD1; J: TRBJ1-1; V: TRBV10-2; CDR3: CASGGQGMNTEAFF; DNA: TGCGCCAGCGGGGGACAGGGAATGAACACTGAAGCTTTCTTT
length: 14; size: .; D: TRBD1; J: TRBJ1-3; V: TRBV24-1; CDR3: CATSDSRQGNTIYF; DNA: TGTGCCACCAGTGATTCGAGACAGGGCAACACCATATATTTT
length: 15; size: once; D: TRBD1; J: TRBJ2-3; V: TRBV19; CDR3: CASIGGTGGPDTQYF; DNA: TGTGCCAGTATTGGCGGGACAGGGGGCCCAGATACGCAGTATTTT
length: 12; size: .; D: .; J: TRBJ1-1; V: TRBV6-5; CDR3: CASRRGNTEAFF; DNA: TGTGCCAGCCGTCGGGGGAACACTGAAGCTTTCTTT